Presented here are 11 T cell receptor beta chains from one specimen sequenced in a study of T-cell memory formation after mild COVID-19. TCRdb reanalysed the 5' RACE reads using MiXCR and keeps one entry per CDR3 protein. The sample yields roughly 110,000 distinct CDR3 sequences, 22% seen once. Sample: PBMCs or a T cell subset sorted from them (not recorded which). Receptor source: a young man who had mild COVID-19 (a few samples of this study predate the infection). Cell type and time point are not known.

The rearrangement links TRBV11-3 to TRBJ2-1; a weak D match, TRBD2 (6 bases). The CDR3 totals 12 residues. Between the trimmed V and J ends, which lost 5 bases and 7 bases, there was a span of 9 bases. In germline, CDR1 is SGHNT, CDR2 YENEEA. The CDR3 DNA reads TGTGCCAGCAGCGGTGGAGGGAATGAGCAGTTCTTC. Its protein is CASSGGGNEQFF.

The rearrangement links TRBV7-9 to TRBJ2-3, with 15 nucleotides matching TRBD2. This CDR3 has 17 residues. V dropped 5 bases and J dropped 4; count of bases not matched to a gene: 7. Germline values: CDR1 SEHNR, CDR2 FQNEAQ (reference sequence). As DNA, the CDR3 is TGTGCCAGCAGCCCCCGGACTAGCGGGGGGGCACCAGATACGCAGTATTTT. Encoded protein: CASSPRTSGGAPDTQYF.

V is TRBV4-3 and J is TRBJ2-1; 9 nucleotides line up with TRBD2. Germline CDR1 LGHNA, CDR2 YSLEER. V was pared by 7 bases and J by 5 bases, with 6 bases of the junction left unmatched. CDR3 length: 14 amino acids. CDR3 coding DNA: TGCGCCAGCACCTTTAGCGGGGGCAACAATGAGCAGTTCTTC. Protein sequence: CASTFSGGNNEQFF.

This clonotype has only a few counts. The chain has TRBV11-3 and TRBJ2-5, with 7 positions matching TRBD1. The CDR3 runs to 16 residues. V shed 5 bases and J 2 bases; nucleotides not matched to a gene: 11. CDR1 is SGHNT, CDR2 YENEEA, per germline. The CDR3 loop is CASSTRQGEEQETQYF. In DNA, the CDR3 is TGTGCCAGCAGCACCAGACAGGGAGAGGAGCAAGAGACCCAGTACTTC.

This clonotype has just a few counts. CDR3 protein: CASAEGEGEHQETQYF. The DNA for the CDR3 is TGTGCCAGCGCCGAGGGAGAGGGTGAACATCAAGAGACCCAGTACTTC. The J gene is TRBJ2-5, the V gene TRBV7-9, with a tentative D call TRBD2 (5 bases). The V gene's germline CDR1 is SEHNR and CDR2 FQNEAQ (reference sequence). Trimming pared 8 bases from V and 2 bases from J, leaving 21 bases between. The length of the CDR3 is 16 residues.

Many counts were recorded for this clonotype. This rearrangement joins TRBV25-1 to TRBJ2-5; no clear D gene. Per the germline V gene, CDR1 is MGHDK and CDR2 is SYGVNS. This CDR3 comprises 10 residues. V was cut by 8 bases and J by 2 bases, with 3 bases left in between. Here the CDR3 reads CASGQETQYF. The DNA for the CDR3 is TGTGCCAGCGGGCAAGAGACCCAGTACTTC.

The sample holds a few counts of this clonotype. The rearrangement joins TRBV7-9 to TRBJ2-7, with D maybe TRBD1 (5 bases). V lost 5 bases, J lost 4 bases, and 9 bases lay in between. The germline V gene encodes CDR1 SEHNR and CDR2 FQNEAQ (reference sequence). The CDR3 extends over 12 amino acids. CDR3 nucleotide sequence: TGTGCCAGCAGCGAGGACACGTACGAGCAGTACGTC. This gives the protein CASSEDTYEQYV.

V and J are TRBV7-9 and TRBJ2-7, with D hard to call. The germline V gene has CDR1 SEHNR and CDR2 FQNEAQ (reference sequence). This CDR3 has 13 residues. The V and J ends lost 5 bases and 2 bases respectively, with 10 bases between them. This CDR3 reads CASSPTGTYEQYV. DNA of the CDR3: TGTGCCAGCAGCCCGACTGGGACCTACGAGCAGTACGTC.

This clonotype has a count of ten or more. Germline is not matched at one junction end, which may reflect a read error. J is TRBJ2-5 and V is TRBV2, with TRBD2 matching over 8 bases. The CDR3 extends over 15 amino acids. Germline V CDR1 and CDR2: SNHLY, FYNNEI. The CDR3 sequence: CASTEQAGGVETQYF. CDR3 bases: TGTGCCAGCACTGAACAGGCGGGGGGAGTCGAGACCCAGTACTTC.

This clonotype was picked up a small number of times. The rearrangement links TRBV6-5 to TRBJ2-7, with D possibly TRBD2 on 5 matching bases. The CDR3 is 13 residues long. The germline V and J ends were trimmed by 5 bases and 5 bases, with 13 bases remaining between them. Germline CDR1 is MNHEY and CDR2 is SVGAGI. CDR3 bases: TGTGCCAGCAGTAGAGGGTTGGGAGACGAGCAGTACGTC. Encoded protein: CASSRGLGDEQYV.

The rearrangement links TRBV4-2 to TRBJ1-1; possible D gene TRBD1, 6 bases. Trimming pared 1 base from V and 1 base from J, leaving 7 bases between. The CDR3 runs 14 residues. Germline V CDR1 and CDR2: LGHNA, YNFKEQ. Here the CDR3 DNA reads TGTGCCAGCAGCCAAGGGACAGAGAACACTGAAGCTTTCTTT. Encoded protein: CASSQGTENTEAFF.